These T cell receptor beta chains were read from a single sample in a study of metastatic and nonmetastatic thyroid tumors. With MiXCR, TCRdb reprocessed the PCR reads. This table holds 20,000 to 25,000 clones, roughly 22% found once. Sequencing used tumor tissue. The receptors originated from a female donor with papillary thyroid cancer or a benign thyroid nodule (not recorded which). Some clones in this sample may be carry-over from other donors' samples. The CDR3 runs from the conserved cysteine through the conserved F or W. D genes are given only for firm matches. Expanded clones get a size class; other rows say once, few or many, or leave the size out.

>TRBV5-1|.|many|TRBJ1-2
CASSSPNSPWGYTF
TGCGCCAGCAGCTCCCCAAATAGCCCGTGGGGCTACACCTTC
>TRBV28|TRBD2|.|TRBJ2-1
CASSTGLAGANEQFF
TGTGCCAGCAGCACGGGACTAGCGGGGGCTAATGAGCAGTTCTTC
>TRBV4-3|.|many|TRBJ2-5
CASSQPTPYQETQYF
TGCGCCAGCAGCCAACCTACTCCGTACCAAGAGACCCAGTACTTC
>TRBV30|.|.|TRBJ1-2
CAWQDGVYGYTF
TGTGCCTGGCAGGACGGAGTCTATGGCTACACCTTC
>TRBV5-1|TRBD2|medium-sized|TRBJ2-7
CASSFTWTSGRAIYEQYF
TGCGCCAGCAGCTTCACCTGGACTAGCGGGAGGGCCATCTACGAGCAGTACTTC
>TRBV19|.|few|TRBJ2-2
CASTVSRDGELFF
TGTGCCAGTACCGTCAGTAGGGACGGGGAGCTGTTTTTT
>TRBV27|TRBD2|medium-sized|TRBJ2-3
CASSYWTSGRGADTQYF
TGTGCCAGCAGTTACTGGACTAGCGGGAGAGGGGCAGATACGCAGTATTTT
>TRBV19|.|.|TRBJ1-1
CASSIEAEAFF
TGTGCCAGTAGTATAGAAGCTGAAGCTTTCTTT
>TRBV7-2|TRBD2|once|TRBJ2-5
CASSLAPSGGAGQETQYF
TGTGCCAGCAGCTTAGCACCTAGCGGGGGGGCGGGCCAAGAGACCCAGTACTTC
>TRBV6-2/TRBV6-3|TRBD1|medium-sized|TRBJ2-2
CASTEGAGGTGELFF
TGTGCCAGCACCGAGGGGGCAGGGGGTACCGGGGAGCTGTTTTTT
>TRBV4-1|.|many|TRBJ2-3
CASSQRPDLTDTQYF
TGCGCCAGCAGCCAGAGGCCAGACCTCACAGATACGCAGTATTTT
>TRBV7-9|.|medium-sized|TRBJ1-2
CASSSSGFGYTF
TGTGCCAGCAGCTCCTCAGGGTTCGGCTACACCTTC
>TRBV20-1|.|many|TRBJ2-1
CSARGQLDNEQFF
TGCAGTGCTAGAGGTCAACTCGACAATGAGCAGTTCTTC
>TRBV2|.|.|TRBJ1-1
CASSTGFQAEAFF
TGTGCCAGCAGTACAGGGTTTCAGGCTGAAGCTTTCTTT
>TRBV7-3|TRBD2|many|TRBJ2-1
CASSLKAGGASYNEQFF
TGTGCCAGCAGCTTAAAAGCGGGGGGAGCCTCTTACAATGAGCAGTTCTTC
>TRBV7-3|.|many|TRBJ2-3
CASSLDLGTQYF
TGTGCCAGCAGCTTAGACCTCGGTACGCAGTATTTT
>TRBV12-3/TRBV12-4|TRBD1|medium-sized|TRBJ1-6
CASSRNRDRDSPLHF
TGTGCCAGCAGTCGAAACCGGGACAGGGATTCACCCCTCCACTTT
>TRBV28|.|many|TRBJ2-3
CASSLWDSTDTQYF
TGTGCCAGCAGTTTATGGGACAGCACAGATACGCAGTATTTT
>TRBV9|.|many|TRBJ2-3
CASSVVGQLDTQYF
TGTGCCAGCAGCGTAGTCGGACAGCTAGATACGCAGTATTTT
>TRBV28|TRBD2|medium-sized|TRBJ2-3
CASRTSGRASTDTQYF
TGTGCCAGCAGAACTAGCGGGAGGGCTAGCACAGATACGCAGTATTTT
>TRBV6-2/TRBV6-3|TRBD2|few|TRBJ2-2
CASSYYRTSGRGVGTGELFF
TGTGCCAGCAGTTACTACCGGACTAGCGGGAGGGGTGTGGGAACCGGGGAGCTGTTTTTT
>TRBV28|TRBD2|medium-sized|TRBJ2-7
CASSSSGIGTYEQYF
TGTGCCAGCAGTTCGAGCGGGATTGGAACCTACGAGCAGTACTTC
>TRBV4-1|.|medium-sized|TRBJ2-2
CASSYGELFF
TGCGCCAGCAGTTACGGGGAGCTGTTTTTT
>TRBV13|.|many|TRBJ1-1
CASSLGGWTEAFF
TGTGCCAGCAGCTTAGGCGGGTGGACTGAAGCTTTCTTT
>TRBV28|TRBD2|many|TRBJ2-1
CASSLGAWGLATYNEQFF
TGTGCCAGCAGTTTGGGGGCTTGGGGACTAGCTACCTACAATGAGCAGTTCTTC
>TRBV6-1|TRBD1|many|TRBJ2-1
CASTETGERREQFF
TGTGCCAGCACTGAAACAGGGGAAAGACGTGAGCAGTTCTTC
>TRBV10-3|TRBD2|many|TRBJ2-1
CAISDGLAGDNEQFF
TGTGCCATCAGTGACGGGCTAGCGGGAGACAATGAGCAGTTCTTC
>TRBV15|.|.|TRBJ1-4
CATSPARRDEKLFF
TGTGCCACCAGCCCCGCCCGGAGGGACGAAAAACTGTTTTTT
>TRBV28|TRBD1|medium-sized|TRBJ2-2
CASSLNPRGPAYTGELFF
TGTGCCAGCAGTCTAAACCCGAGGGGGCCGGCATACACCGGGGAGCTGTTTTTT
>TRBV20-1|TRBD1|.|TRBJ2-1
CSARGTGDYNEQFF
TGCAGTGCTAGGGGGACAGGGGACTACAATGAGCAGTTCTTC
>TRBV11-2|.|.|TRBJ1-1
CASSLGEQGNTEAFF
TGTGCCAGCAGCTTAGGGGAACAGGGGAACACTGAAGCTTTCTTT
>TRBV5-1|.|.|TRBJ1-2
CASSLVGQPNYGYTF
TGCGCCAGCAGCTTGGTCGGACAGCCTAACTATGGCTACACCTTC
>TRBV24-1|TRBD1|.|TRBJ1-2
CATSDPGTVYGYTF
TGTGCCACCAGTGACCCCGGGACAGTTTACGGCTACACCTTC
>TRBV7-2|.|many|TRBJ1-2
CASSLAPGPDYGYTF
TGTGCCAGCAGCTTAGCGCCGGGACCCGACTATGGCTACACCTTC
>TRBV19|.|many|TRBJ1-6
CASSRSPGDGGSPLHF
TGTGCCAGTAGTCGCTCTCCGGGAGACGGGGGTTCACCCCTCCACTTT
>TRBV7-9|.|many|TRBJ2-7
CASSLVAGTYEQYF
TGTGCCAGCAGCTTAGTTGCAGGGACCTACGAGCAGTACTTC
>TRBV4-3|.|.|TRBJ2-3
CASSQDRGEVITDTQYF
TGCGCCAGCAGCCAAGATCGTGGAGAGGTAATAACAGATACGCAGTATTTT
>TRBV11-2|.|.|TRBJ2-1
CASSFGGSSYNEQFF
TGTGCCAGCAGCTTTGGGGGGAGCTCCTACAATGAGCAGTTCTTC
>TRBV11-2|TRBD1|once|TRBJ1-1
CASSLGRGSGAFF
TGTGCCAGCAGCTTAGGCAGGGGGAGTGGAGCTTTCTTT
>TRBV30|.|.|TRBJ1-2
CARIGQVGGYTF
TGTGCCCGGATTGGGCAGGTCGGAGGCTACACCTTC
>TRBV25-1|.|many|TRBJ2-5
CASSESVSKETQYF
TGTGCCAGCAGTGAATCGGTCAGCAAAGAGACCCAGTACTTC
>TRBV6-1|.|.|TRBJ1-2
CASSEPPTGWSGYTF
TGTGCCAGCAGTGAACCCCCAACAGGGTGGAGTGGCTACACCTTC
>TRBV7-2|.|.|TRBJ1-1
CASSLADSMNTEDFF
TGTGCCAGCAGCTTAGCGGACAGCATGAACACTGAAGATTTCTTT
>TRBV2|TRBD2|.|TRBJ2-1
CASSTPGLADNEQFF
TGTGCCAGCAGTACCCCGGGACTAGCGGACAATGAGCAGTTCTTC
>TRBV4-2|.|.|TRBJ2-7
CASSRYGAQGSYEQYF
TGTGCCAGCAGCCGTTATGGGGCACAGGGTTCCTACGAGCAGTACTTC
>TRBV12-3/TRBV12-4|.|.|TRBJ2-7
CASSLGVGYEQYF
TGTGCCAGCAGTTTAGGGGTAGGATACGAGCAGTACTTC
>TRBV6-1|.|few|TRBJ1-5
CASSEFRNQPQHF
TGTGCCAGCAGTGAATTCAGGAATCAGCCCCAGCATTTT